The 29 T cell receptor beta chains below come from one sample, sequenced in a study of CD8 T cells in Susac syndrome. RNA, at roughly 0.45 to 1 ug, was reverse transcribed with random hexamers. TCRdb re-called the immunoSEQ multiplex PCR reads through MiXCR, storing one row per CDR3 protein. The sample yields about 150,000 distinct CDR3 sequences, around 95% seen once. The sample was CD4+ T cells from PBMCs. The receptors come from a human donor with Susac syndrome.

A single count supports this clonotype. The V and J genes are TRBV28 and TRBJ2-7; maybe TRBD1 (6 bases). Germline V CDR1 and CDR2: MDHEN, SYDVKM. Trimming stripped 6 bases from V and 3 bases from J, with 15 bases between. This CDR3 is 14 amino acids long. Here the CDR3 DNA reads TGTGCCAGCAGCTCCCCCGGACAGAACTACGAGCAGTACTTC. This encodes CASSSPGQNYEQYF.

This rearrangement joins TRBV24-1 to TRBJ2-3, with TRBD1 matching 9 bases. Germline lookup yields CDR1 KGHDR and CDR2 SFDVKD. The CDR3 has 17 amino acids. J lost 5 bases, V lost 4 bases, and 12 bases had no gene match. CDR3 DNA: TGTGCCACCAGTGACCCCAACCCGGGACAGGGACGAGATACGCAGTATTTT. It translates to CATSDPNPGQGRDTQYF.

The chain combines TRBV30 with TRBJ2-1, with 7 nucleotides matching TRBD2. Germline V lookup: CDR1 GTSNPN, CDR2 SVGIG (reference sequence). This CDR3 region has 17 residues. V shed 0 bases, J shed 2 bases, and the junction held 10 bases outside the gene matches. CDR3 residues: CAWSVRGGVGAYNEQFF. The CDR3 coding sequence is TGTGCCTGGAGTGTACGCGGGGGAGTAGGCGCCTACAATGAGCAGTTCTTC.

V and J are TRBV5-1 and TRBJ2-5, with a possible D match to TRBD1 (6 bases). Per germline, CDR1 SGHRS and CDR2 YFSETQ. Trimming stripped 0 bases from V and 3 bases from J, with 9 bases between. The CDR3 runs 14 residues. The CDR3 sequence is CASSLAPGEETQYF. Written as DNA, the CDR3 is TGCGCCAGCAGCTTGGCTCCAGGGGAAGAGACCCAGTACTTC.

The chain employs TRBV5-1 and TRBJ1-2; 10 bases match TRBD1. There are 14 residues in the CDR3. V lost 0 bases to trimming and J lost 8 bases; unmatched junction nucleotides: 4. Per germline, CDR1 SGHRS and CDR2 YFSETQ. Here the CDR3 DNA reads TGCGCCAGCAGCTTGGCGGGACAGGGGACGGGCTACACCTTC. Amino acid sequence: CASSLAGQGTGYTF.

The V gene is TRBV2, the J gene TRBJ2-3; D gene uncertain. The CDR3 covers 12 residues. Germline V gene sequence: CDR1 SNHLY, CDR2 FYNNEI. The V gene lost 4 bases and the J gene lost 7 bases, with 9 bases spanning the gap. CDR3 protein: CASSASQNTQYF. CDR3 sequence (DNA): TGTGCCAGCAGTGCATCACAGAATACGCAGTATTTT.

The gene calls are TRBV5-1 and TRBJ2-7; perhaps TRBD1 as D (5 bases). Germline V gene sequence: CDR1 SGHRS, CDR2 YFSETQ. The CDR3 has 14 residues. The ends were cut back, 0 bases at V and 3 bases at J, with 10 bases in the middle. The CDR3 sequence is CASSLGQQNYEQYV. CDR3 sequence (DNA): TGCGCCAGCAGCTTGGGACAGCAAAACTACGAGCAGTACGTC.

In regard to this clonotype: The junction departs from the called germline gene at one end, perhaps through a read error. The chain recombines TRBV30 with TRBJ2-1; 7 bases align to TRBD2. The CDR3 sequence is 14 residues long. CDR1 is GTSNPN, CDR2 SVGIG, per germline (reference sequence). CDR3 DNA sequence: TGTGCCGGGAGACGGACTAGCTCCTACAATGAGCAGTTCTTC. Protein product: CAGRRTSSYNEQFF.

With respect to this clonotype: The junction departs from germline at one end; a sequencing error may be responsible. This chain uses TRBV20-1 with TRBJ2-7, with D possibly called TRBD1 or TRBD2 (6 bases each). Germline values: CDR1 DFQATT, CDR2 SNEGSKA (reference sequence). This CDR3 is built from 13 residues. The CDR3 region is CSARGGQSYEQYF. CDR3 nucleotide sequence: TGCAGTGCCAGAGGGGGGCAGTCCTACGAGCAGTACTTC.

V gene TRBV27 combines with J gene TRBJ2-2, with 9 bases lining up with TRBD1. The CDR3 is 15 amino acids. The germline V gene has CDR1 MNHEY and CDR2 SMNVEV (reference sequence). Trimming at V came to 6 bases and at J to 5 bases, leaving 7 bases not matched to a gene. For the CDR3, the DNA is TGTGCCAGCAGGCCGGGACAGGGCTTAACCGGGGAGCTGTTTTTT. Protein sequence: CASRPGQGLTGELFF.

The CDR3 DNA reads as TGTGCCAGCAAGGGACAAACCCAAGAGACCCAGTACTTC. Amino acids: CASKGQTQETQYF. The chain carries TRBV2 and TRBJ2-5; possible D gene TRBD1, 6 bases. Trimming stripped 7 bases from V and 1 base from J, with 10 bases between. The germline gives CDR1 SNHLY, CDR2 FYNNEI. The CDR3 runs to 13 residues. The full variable domain, with the rest looked up from reference TRBV2 and TRBJ2-5, is EPEVTQTPSHQVTQMGQEVILRCVPISNHLYFYWYRQILGQKVEFLVSFYNNEISEKSEIFDDQFSVERPDGSNFTLKIRSTKLEDSAMYFCASKGQTQETQYFGPGTRLLVL.

DNA for the CDR3: TGTGCCAGCAGCCCCTTTGGGGGGCTCTACGAGCAGTACTTC. This codes for CASSPFGGLYEQYF. The chain carries TRBV27 and TRBJ2-7; D assignment may be TRBD1 or TRBD2 (6 bases each). Trimming pared 6 bases from V and 3 bases from J, leaving 15 bases between. The CDR3 extends over 14 amino acids. Germline V gene sequence: CDR1 MNHEY, CDR2 SMNVEV (reference sequence).

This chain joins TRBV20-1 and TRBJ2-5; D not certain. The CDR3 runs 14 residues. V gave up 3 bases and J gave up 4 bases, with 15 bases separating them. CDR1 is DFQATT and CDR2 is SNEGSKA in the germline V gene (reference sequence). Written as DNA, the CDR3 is TGCAGTGCTAGTTGGGGTGTCTCAGGAGAGACCCAGTACTTC. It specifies CSASWGVSGETQYF.

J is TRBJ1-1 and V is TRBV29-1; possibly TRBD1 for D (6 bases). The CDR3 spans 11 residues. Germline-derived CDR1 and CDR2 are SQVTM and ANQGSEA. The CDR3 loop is CKGGIGTEAFF. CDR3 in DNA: TGCAAGGGGGGGATCGGGACTGAAGCTTTCTTT.

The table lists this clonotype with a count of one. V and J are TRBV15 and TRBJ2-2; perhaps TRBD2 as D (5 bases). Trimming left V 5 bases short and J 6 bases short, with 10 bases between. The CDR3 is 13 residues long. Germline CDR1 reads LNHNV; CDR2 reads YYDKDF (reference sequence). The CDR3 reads CATSGLGAGELFF. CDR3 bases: TGTGCCACCAGCGGCCTCGGGGCCGGGGAGCTGTTTTTT.

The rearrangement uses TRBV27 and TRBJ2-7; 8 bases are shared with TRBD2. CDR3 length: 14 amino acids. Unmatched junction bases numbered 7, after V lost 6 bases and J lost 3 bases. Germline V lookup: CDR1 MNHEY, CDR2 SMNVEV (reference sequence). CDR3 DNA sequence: TGTGCCAGCAGGACCCCCGGGACTAGCTACGAGCAGTACTTC. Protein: CASRTPGTSYEQYF.

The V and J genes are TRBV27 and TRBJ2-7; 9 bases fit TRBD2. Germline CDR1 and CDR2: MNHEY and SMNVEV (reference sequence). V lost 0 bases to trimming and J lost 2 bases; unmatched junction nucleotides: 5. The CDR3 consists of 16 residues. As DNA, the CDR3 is TGTGCCAGCAGTTTATCGCGGGGGGGTTTGGCCTACGAGCAGTACTTC. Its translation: CASSLSRGGLAYEQYF.

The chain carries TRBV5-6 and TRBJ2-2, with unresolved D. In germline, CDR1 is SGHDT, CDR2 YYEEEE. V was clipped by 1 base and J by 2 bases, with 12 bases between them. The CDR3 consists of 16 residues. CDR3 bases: TGTGCCAGCAGCTTGAGGCAGAAATTAAACACCGGGGAGCTGTTTTTT. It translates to CASSLRQKLNTGELFF.

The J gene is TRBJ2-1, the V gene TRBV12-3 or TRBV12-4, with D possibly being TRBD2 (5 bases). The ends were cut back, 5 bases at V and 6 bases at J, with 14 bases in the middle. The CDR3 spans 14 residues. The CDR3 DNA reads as TGTGCCAGCAGTCCCCGGCTAGGGAGCAATGAGCAGTTCTTC. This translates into CASSPRLGSNEQFF.

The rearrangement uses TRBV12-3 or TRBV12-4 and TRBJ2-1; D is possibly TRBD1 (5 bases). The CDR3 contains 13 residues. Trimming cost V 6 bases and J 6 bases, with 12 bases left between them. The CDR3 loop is CASSSRVSNEQFF. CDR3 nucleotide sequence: TGTGCCAGCAGCAGCAGGGTGTCCAATGAGCAGTTCTTC.

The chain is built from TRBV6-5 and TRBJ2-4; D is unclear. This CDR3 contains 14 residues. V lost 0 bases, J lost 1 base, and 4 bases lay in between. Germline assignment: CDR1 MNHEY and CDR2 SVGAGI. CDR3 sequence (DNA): TGTGCCAGCAGTTACTCGGGTGCCAAAAACATTCAGTACTTC. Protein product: CASSYSGAKNIQYF.

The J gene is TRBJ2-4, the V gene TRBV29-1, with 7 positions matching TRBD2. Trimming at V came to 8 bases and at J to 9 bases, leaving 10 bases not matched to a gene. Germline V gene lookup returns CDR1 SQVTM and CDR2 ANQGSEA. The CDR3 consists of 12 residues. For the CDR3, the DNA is TGCAGCTCAAGTTCACCGGGGGGCATTCAGTACTTC. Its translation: CSSSSPGGIQYF.

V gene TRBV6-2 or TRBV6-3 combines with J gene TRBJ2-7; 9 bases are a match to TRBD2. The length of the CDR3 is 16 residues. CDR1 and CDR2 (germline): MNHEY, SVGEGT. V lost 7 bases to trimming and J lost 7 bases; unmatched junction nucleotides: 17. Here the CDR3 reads CASIKATSGAVSEQYF. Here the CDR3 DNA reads TGTGCCAGCATCAAAGCGACTAGCGGAGCCGTTAGTGAGCAGTACTTC.

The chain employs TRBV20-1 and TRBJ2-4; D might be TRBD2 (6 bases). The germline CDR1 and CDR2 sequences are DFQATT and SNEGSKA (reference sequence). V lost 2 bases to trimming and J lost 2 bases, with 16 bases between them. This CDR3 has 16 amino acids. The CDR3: CSARSPRRGSKNIQYF. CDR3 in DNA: TGCAGTGCTAGATCCCCCCGTCGGGGGTCCAAAAACATTCAGTACTTC.

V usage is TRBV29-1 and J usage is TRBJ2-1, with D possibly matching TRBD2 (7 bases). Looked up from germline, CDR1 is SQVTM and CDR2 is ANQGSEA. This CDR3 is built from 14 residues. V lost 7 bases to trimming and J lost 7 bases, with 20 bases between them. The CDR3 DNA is TGCAGCGCGATAGGGGGGGGGCGCCGTAATGAGCAGTTCTTC. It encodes CSAIGGGRRNEQFF.

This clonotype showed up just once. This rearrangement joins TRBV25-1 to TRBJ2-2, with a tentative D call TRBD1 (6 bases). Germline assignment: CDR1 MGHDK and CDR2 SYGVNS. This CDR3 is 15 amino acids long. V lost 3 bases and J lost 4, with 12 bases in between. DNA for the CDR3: TGTGCCAGCAGTGATCCAGGGGCCCCCACCGGGGAGCTGTTTTTT. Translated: CASSDPGAPTGELFF. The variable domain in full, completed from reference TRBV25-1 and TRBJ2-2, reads EADIYQTPRYLVIGTGKKITLECSQTMGHDKMYWYQQDPGMELHLIHYSYGVNSTEKGDLSSESTVSRIRTEHFPLTLESARPSHTSQYLCASSDPGAPTGELFFGEGSRLTVL.

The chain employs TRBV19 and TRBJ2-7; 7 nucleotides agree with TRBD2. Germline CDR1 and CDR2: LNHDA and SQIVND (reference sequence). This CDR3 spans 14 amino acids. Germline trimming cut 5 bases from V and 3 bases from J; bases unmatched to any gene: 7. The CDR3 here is CASSSASGLYEQYF. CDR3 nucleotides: TGTGCCAGTAGTTCGGCTAGCGGCCTCTACGAGCAGTACTTC. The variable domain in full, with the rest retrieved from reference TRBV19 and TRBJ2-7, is DGGITQSPKYLFRKEGQNVTLSCEQNLNHDAMYWYRQDPGQGLRLIYYSQIVNDFQKGDIAEGYSVSREKKESFPLTVTSAQKNPTAFYLCASSSASGLYEQYFGPGTRLTVT.

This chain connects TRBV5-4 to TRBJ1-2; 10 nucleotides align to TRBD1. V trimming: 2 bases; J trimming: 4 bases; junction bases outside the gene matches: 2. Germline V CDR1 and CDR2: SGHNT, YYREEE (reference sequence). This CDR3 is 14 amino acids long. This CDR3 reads CASSLRDRGYGYTF. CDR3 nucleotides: TGTGCCAGCAGCTTAAGGGACAGGGGCTATGGCTACACCTTC.

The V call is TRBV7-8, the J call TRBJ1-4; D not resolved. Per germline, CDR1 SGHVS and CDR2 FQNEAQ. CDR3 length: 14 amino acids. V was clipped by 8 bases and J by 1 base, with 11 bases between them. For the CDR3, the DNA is TGTGCCAGCGGTCCCGGAAGAACTAATGAAAAACTGTTTTTT. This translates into CASGPGRTNEKLFF.